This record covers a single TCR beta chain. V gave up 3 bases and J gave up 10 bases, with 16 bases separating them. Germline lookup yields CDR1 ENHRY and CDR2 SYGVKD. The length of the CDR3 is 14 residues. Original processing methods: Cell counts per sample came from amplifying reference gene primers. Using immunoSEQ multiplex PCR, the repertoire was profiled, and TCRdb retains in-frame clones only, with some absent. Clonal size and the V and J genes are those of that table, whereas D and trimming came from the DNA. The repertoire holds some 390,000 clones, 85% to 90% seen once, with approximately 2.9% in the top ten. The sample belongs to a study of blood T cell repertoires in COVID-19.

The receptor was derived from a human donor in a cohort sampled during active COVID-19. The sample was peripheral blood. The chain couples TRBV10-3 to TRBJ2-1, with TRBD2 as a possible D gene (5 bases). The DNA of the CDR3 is TGTGCCATCAGTGAATTACTAGGAGTGGGGGAGCAGTTCTTC. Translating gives CAISELLGVGEQFF.